The clone carrying this TCR beta chain was observed a handful of times. The antigen is not known. MiXCR, run by TCRdb on the reads, gives a single entry per CDR3 protein. The sample consists of almost 550,000 distinct CDR3 sequences, approximately 17% of them appearing once. V dropped 3 bases and J dropped 4 bases, with 12 bases sitting between them. CDR1 and CDR2 (germline): SEHNR, FQNEAQ (reference sequence). The CDR3 has 14 residues. This sample is drawn from a study of T cell repertoires in cytomegalovirus infection. Study conclusions and caveats: The study identified carriers of CMV plus the relevant HLA from cumulative public TCR beta family frequency.

The rearrangement uses TRBV7-9 and TRBJ1-1, with D maybe TRBD1 (5 bases). The source of this sequence is a human donor in good health (CMV status not recorded). Some clones in this sample may be carry-over from other donors' samples. Sequenced sample: CD8+ T cells from PBMCs. DNA of the CDR3: TGTGCCAGCAGCTTGGGCAGGGCGGGCACTGAAGCTTTCTTT. Translation: CASSLGRAGTEAFF.